The 5 T cell receptor beta chains below were found in one sample sequenced in a study of blood T cell repertoires in COVID-19. Clones were sequenced by immunoSEQ multiplex PCR, and TCRdb holds only the in-frame ones, with some missing. This sample has roughly 320,000 clones; around 89% occur once, and the top ten carry approximately 6%. The sequenced sample was peripheral blood. All receptors derive from a woman in her 50s with COVID-19, enrolled during active disease.

Details on this clone: At one of its ends the junction is not consistent with the germline gene, which may arise from a read error. The chain couples TRBV12-3 or TRBV12-4 to TRBJ2-5; D is perhaps TRBD2 (6 bases). The CDR3 sequence is 12 residues long. CDR3 residues: CASTMGGKGRNF. CDR3 nucleotides: TGTGCCAGCACCATGGGGGGTAAGGGACGGAACTTC.

V gene TRBV19 combines with J gene TRBJ2-7, with TRBD1 matching 8 bases. V dropped 6 bases and J dropped 5; count of bases not matched to a gene: 6. This CDR3 has 13 amino acids. CDR1 and CDR2 (germline): LNHDA, SQIVND (reference sequence). CDR3 region: CASRWTGRNEQYF. In nucleotides, the CDR3 is TGTGCCAGTAGGTGGACAGGGAGGAACGAGCAGTACTTC.

The chain employs TRBV4-2 and TRBJ1-1, with a weak D call TRBD1 (6 bases). This CDR3 spans 17 amino acids. V shed 8 bases and J shed 1 base, with 23 bases lying between them. Germline V gives CDR1 LGHNA, CDR2 YNFKEQ. The CDR3: CASGDQGQSSGNTEAFF. Written as DNA, the CDR3 is TGTGCCAGCGGGGATCAGGGACAATCCTCGGGGAACACTGAAGCTTTCTTT.

The chain combines TRBV19 with TRBJ2-7, with 15 bases lining up with TRBD2. This CDR3 has 17 residues. Germline values: CDR1 LNHDA, CDR2 SQIVND (reference sequence). With V trimmed by 8 bases and J by 0 bases, 8 bases remained unmatched. CDR3 nucleotide sequence: TGTGCCAGTCCCTGCGGGACTAGCGGGAGGAGCTCCTACGAGCAGTACTTC. This translates into CASPCGTSGRSSYEQYF. Complete variable domain (other parts from reference TRBV19 and TRBJ2-7): DGGITQSPKYLFRKEGQNVTLSCEQNLNHDAMYWYRQDPGQGLRLIYYSQIVNDFQKGDIAEGYSVSREKKESFPLTVTSAQKNPTAFYLCASPCGTSGRSSYEQYFGPGTRLTVT.

The chain recombines TRBV7-2 with TRBJ1-4; no reliable D call. The germline V gene has CDR1 SGHTA and CDR2 FQGNSA. The V and J ends lost 5 bases and 3 bases respectively, with 13 bases between them. This CDR3 comprises 15 residues. The CDR3 sequence: CASSPSGLPNEKLFF. CDR3 sequence (DNA): TGTGCCAGCAGCCCCTCCGGTCTGCCTAATGAAAAACTGTTTTTT.